This T cell receptor (beta chain) came from a study of blood T cell repertoires in COVID-19. Overall study context: Sites in the United States, Italy and Spain provided acute and convalescent COVID-19 samples. PBMCs, B-cell-depleted T cells, or T cells provided the cDNA or gDNA that made up the material.

Unmatched junction bases numbered 8, after V lost 6 bases and J lost 2 bases. Looked up from germline, CDR1 is WSHSY and CDR2 is SAAADI. This CDR3 contains 15 residues. Measured with immunoSEQ multiplex PCR; TCRdb has only the in-frame clones, and not every one. The sample contains 360,000 or so clones, roughly 91% of which appear only once. Participants had their cohort set by participant-reported clinical history. Cohort 3 recovery required two negative PCRs, clearance, or symptom resolution. This sequence joins TRBV10-2 and TRBJ1-1; TRBD1 aligns across 8 bases. The TCR originated in a woman in her twenties or thirties who had recovered from COVID-19. The source material was PBMCs or T cells enriched from blood (not recorded which). CDR3 nucleotide sequence: TGCGCCAGCAGGGAACAGGGGGGCCGAAACACTGAAGCTTTCTTT. Its protein is CASREQGGRNTEAFF.